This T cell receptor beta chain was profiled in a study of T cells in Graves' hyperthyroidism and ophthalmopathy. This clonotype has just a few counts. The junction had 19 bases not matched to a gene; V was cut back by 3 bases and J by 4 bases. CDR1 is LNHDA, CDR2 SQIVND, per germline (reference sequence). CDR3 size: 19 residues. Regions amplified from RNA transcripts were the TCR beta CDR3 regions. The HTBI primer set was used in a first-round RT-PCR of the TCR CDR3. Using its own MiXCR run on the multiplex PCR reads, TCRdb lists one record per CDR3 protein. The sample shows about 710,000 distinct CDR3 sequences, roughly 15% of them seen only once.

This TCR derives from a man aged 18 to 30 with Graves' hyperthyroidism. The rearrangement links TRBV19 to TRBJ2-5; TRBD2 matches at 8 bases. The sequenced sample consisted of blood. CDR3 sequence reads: CASSIRDSSSSGRRETQYF. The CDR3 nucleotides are TGTGCCAGTAGTATTAGGGATTCAAGTAGCAGCGGGAGACGAGAGACCCAGTACTTC. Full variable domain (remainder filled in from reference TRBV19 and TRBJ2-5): DGGITQSPKYLFRKEGQNVTLSCEQNLNHDAMYWYRQDPGQGLRLIYYSQIVNDFQKGDIAEGYSVSREKKESFPLTVTSAQKNPTAFYLCASSIRDSSSSGRRETQYFGPGTRLLVL.